The 24 T cell receptor beta chains below all came from one sample that was sequenced in a study of blood T cells in healthy people across ages. The use of a sample-barcoded 5' primer and a J-beta primer mix characterized a second PCR of 7 to 11 cycles. MiXCR, applied by TCRdb to the 5' RACE reads, yields one record per CDR3 protein. There are hundreds of thousands of distinct CDR3 sequences in the sample; 40% to 50% occur only once, and approximately 20% lies in the top ten. The sample consisted of blood. Receptors were obtained from a man aged 55 to 70 in good health.

This clonotype was seen at least ten times. The chain is built from TRBV12-3 or TRBV12-4 and TRBJ2-5, with D possibly matching TRBD1 (5 bases). Deletions cut 4 bases from V and 5 bases from J, with 11 bases between. The CDR3 runs to 13 residues. The CDR3 here is CASSWGRGETQYF. CDR3 DNA sequence: TGTGCCAGCAGTTGGGGCCGAGGCGAGACCCAGTACTTC.

V is TRBV12-3 or TRBV12-4 and J is TRBJ2-3, with TRBD2 matching 8 bases. The CDR3 totals 14 residues. The J segment lost 0 bases and the V segment lost 6 bases, leaving 2 bases of the junction unmatched. For the CDR3, the DNA is TGTGCCAGCAGAGAGCGGGAGAGCACAGATACGCAGTATTTT. Protein: CASRERESTDTQYF.

The chain is built from TRBV7-2 and TRBJ2-1; D not certain. The ends were cut back, 5 bases at V and 8 bases at J, with 10 bases in the middle. The germline V gene encodes CDR1 SGHTA and CDR2 FQGNSA. This CDR3 contains 12 residues. CDR3 residues: CASSGNRYEQFF. The CDR3 nucleotides are TGTGCCAGCAGCGGAAATCGGTATGAGCAGTTCTTC.

This clonotype was seen only a few times. This chain connects TRBV20-1 to TRBJ1-2, with a tentative D call TRBD1 (6 bases). The germline V gene has CDR1 DFQATT and CDR2 SNEGSKA (reference sequence). Trimming removed 5 bases from V and 5 bases from J, with 12 bases in between. The CDR3 length is 12 residues. In DNA form, the CDR3 reads TGCAGTGCTCGAAGGGACACTTATGGCTACACCTTC. Its translation: CSARRDTYGYTF.

This clonotype was detected ten times or more. The rearrangement links TRBV3-1 to TRBJ1-4, with D unclear. The CDR3 is 16 amino acids. Germline CDR1 LGHDT, CDR2 YNNKEL (reference sequence). V lost 1 base and J 1 base, leaving 10 bases between the germline ends. The CDR3 protein is CASSQGSGLTNEKLFF. The CDR3 nucleotides read TGTGCCAGCAGCCAAGGTTCTGGCCTAACTAATGAAAAACTGTTTTTT. The whole variable domain, remainder taken from reference TRBV3-1 and TRBJ1-4, is DTAVSQTPKYLVTQMGNDKSIKCEQNLGHDTMYWYKQDSKKFLKIMFSYNNKELIINETVPNRFSPKSPDKAHLNLHINSLELGDSAVYFCASSQGSGLTNEKLFFGSGTQLSVL.

The chain combines TRBV10-3 with TRBJ1-1; 9 bases agree with TRBD1. The germline CDR1 and CDR2 sequences are ENHRY and SYGVKD. The CDR3 runs 16 residues. With V trimmed by 5 bases and J by 1 base, 8 bases remained unmatched. CDR3 in amino acids: CAISPGTGQGNTEAFF. For the CDR3, the DNA is TGTGCCATCAGTCCCGGGACAGGGCAGGGGAACACTGAAGCTTTCTTT.

The chain uses TRBV7-2 and TRBJ2-1; 8 nucleotides align to TRBD1. Per the germline V gene, CDR1 is SGHTA and CDR2 is FQGNSA. J gave up 0 bases and V 5 bases, and 6 bases lay outside the gene matches. The CDR3 is 16 residues long. In DNA form, the CDR3 reads TGTGCCAGCAGCCCCCAGGGGGCGAGCTCCTACAATGAGCAGTTCTTC. Its translation is CASSPQGASSYNEQFF.

This clonotype was detected many times. The chain uses TRBV20-1 and TRBJ2-5, with no clear D. Per germline, CDR1 DFQATT and CDR2 SNEGSKA (reference sequence). The CDR3 is made up of 12 amino acids. The V end was cut by 1 base, the J end by 5 bases, with 8 bases between. CDR3 nucleotides: TGCAGTGCTAGAGTTGGATGGGAGACCCAGTACTTC. Residues: CSARVGWETQYF.

The rearrangement links TRBV5-1 to TRBJ1-1; no firm D call. The CDR3 covers 16 residues. Germline CDR1 SGHRS, CDR2 YFSETQ. V was shortened by 4 bases and J by 1 base, with 17 bases between the two germline ends. CDR3 sequence reads: CASSPGPGPANTEAFF. As DNA, the CDR3 is TGCGCCAGCAGCCCGGGTCCAGGACCGGCGAACACTGAAGCTTTCTTT.

This chain links TRBV7-6 with TRBJ1-2; 7 bases line up with TRBD1. The CDR3 runs to 14 residues. Germline CDR1 reads SGHVS; CDR2 reads FNYEAQ. Losses at the gene ends were 5 bases for V and 6 bases for J; bases not matched to a gene: 9. CDR3 nucleotide sequence: TGTGCCAGCAGCGGAAAGGGGACAGTCCATGGCTACACCTTC. Amino acids: CASSGKGTVHGYTF. The variable domain in full, with the rest retrieved from reference TRBV7-6 and TRBJ1-2, is GAGVSQSPRYKVTKRGQDVALRCDPISGHVSLYWYRQALGQGPEFLTYFNYEAQQDKSGLPNDRFSAERPEGSISTLTIQRTEQRDSAMYRCASSGKGTVHGYTFGSGTRLTVV.

This clonotype appeared a few times. The rearrangement joins TRBV20-1 to TRBJ2-5; D remains ambiguous. The V end lost 1 base, the J end lost 5 bases, and 8 bases lay between the germline ends. The CDR3 extends over 12 amino acids. CDR1 DFQATT and CDR2 SNEGSKA come from the germline V gene (reference sequence). CDR3 bases: TGCAGTGCTAGAGCGGATGGGGAGACCCAGTACTTC. Amino acids: CSARADGETQYF.

This clonotype has just a few counts. The chain carries TRBV7-2 and TRBJ2-2; perhaps TRBD1 as D (6 bases). There are 17 residues in the CDR3. Germline-derived CDR1 and CDR2 are SGHTA and FQGNSA. The V and J ends lost 6 bases and 6 bases respectively, with 23 bases between them. Here the CDR3 reads CASSSTRGGFGSGELFF. In DNA form, the CDR3 reads TGTGCCAGCAGTTCCACTAGAGGGGGTTTTGGGTCCGGGGAGCTGTTTTTT.

The rearrangement links TRBV6-2 or TRBV6-3 to TRBJ1-5; possibly TRBD1 for D (5 bases). Looked up from germline, CDR1 is MNHEY and CDR2 is SVGEGT. CDR3 length: 15 residues. V lost 8 bases, J lost 6 bases, and 20 bases lay in between. The CDR3 coding sequence is TGTGCCAGCGGATCCACCGGGGCTTGGGTTCAGCCCCAGCATTTT. It translates to CASGSTGAWVQPQHF.

This chain links TRBV4-2 with TRBJ2-1, with 10 bases fitting TRBD2. The V gene end was trimmed by 7 bases and the J gene end by 10 bases; junction bases not matched to a gene: 22. Germline assignment: CDR1 LGHNA and CDR2 YNFKEQ. The CDR3 runs to 18 residues. In DNA form, the CDR3 reads TGTGCCAGCAATCAGGAGAGCCACACTAGCGGGGTGATCCCCGAGCAGTTCTTC. It translates to CASNQESHTSGVIPEQFF.

The chain joins TRBV6-5 to TRBJ2-7; 9 bases line up with TRBD1. Germline V gene lookup returns CDR1 MNHEY and CDR2 SVGAGI. The junction had 9 bases not matched to a gene; V was cut back by 2 bases and J by 1 base. The CDR3 is made up of 17 amino acids. Written as DNA, the CDR3 is TGTGCCAGCAGTTACCAACGAACAGGGGGCGCTTCCTACGAGCAGTACTTC. It codes for CASSYQRTGGASYEQYF.

There are a few counts of this clonotype. The chain employs TRBV5-1 and TRBJ2-7; TRBD1 matches 9 bases. From germline, CDR1 is SGHRS and CDR2 YFSETQ. The length of the CDR3 is 13 residues. J was trimmed by 6 bases and V by 5 bases; bases with no gene match: 6. The CDR3 here is CASSGTGFLEQYF. The CDR3 region has the DNA TGCGCCAGCAGTGGGACAGGGTTTCTCGAGCAGTACTTC.

In its sample, this clonotype was seen a few times. This chain joins TRBV6-5 and TRBJ2-7; D perhaps matches TRBD1 (6 bases). This CDR3 has 13 amino acids. Germline V gene data show CDR1 as MNHEY and CDR2 as SVGAGI. The ends were cut back, 2 bases at V and 11 bases at J, with 16 bases in the middle. The CDR3 loop reads CASSYTSTGSKYF. The CDR3, as DNA: TGTGCCAGCAGTTACACTTCGACAGGTTCGAAGTACTTC.

This clonotype was observed a few times. The V gene is TRBV6-2 or TRBV6-3, the J gene TRBJ1-2, with D unresolved. CDR3 size: 14 residues. Trimming removed 6 bases from V and 0 bases from J, with 11 bases in between. CDR1 is MNHEY and CDR2 is SVGEGT in the germline V gene. CDR3 region: CASSNAPANYGYTF. CDR3 sequence (DNA): TGTGCCAGCAGCAATGCGCCCGCTAACTATGGCTACACCTTC.

J is TRBJ2-7 and V is TRBV9; D is perhaps TRBD1 (7 bases). The CDR3 has 15 amino acids. V dropped 2 bases and J dropped 2 bases, with 14 bases sitting between them. Germline assignment: CDR1 SGDLS and CDR2 YYNGEE. CDR3 loop: CASSVDSGGTYEQYF. CDR3 in DNA: TGTGCCAGCAGCGTGGACTCAGGGGGGACCTACGAGCAGTACTTC. Variable domain in full (rest from reference TRBV9 and TRBJ2-7): DSGVTQTPKHLITATGQRVTLRCSPRSGDLSVYWYQQSLDQGLQFLIQYYNGEERAKGNILERFSAQQFPDLHSELNLSSLELGDSALYFCASSVDSGGTYEQYFGPGTRLTVT.

This clonotype was seen a few times. This chain links TRBV20-1 with TRBJ2-1; D uncertain. The CDR3 sequence is 14 residues long. From germline, CDR1 is DFQATT and CDR2 SNEGSKA (reference sequence). The germline V and J ends were trimmed by 1 base and 4 bases, with 11 bases remaining between them. The CDR3 sequence is CSARGLSGYNEQFF. CDR3 nucleotides: TGCAGTGCTAGAGGTCTGTCTGGATACAATGAGCAGTTCTTC.

This rearrangement joins TRBV7-2 to TRBJ1-4; 9 bases line up with TRBD1. Germline V gene data show CDR1 as SGHTA and CDR2 as FQGNSA. V shed 1 base and J 6 bases; nucleotides not matched to a gene: 3. This CDR3 comprises 15 residues. The CDR3: CASSLGGQGYEKLFF. The CDR3 DNA is TGTGCCAGCAGCTTAGGGGGACAGGGCTATGAAAAACTGTTTTTT.

The chain links TRBV7-2 to TRBJ2-7, with D unresolved. Trimming took 5 bases from V and 2 from J, leaving 13 bases between them. This CDR3 is built from 14 residues. Germline V CDR1 and CDR2: SGHTA, FQGNSA. CDR3 residues: CASSLDGDPYEQYF. The DNA of the CDR3 is TGTGCCAGCAGCCTTGATGGGGATCCCTACGAGCAGTACTTC. The full variable domain, completed using reference TRBV7-2 and TRBJ2-7, is GAGVSQSPSNKVTEKGKDVELRCDPISGHTALYWYRQSLGQGLEFLIYFQGNSAPDKSGLPSDRFSAERTGGSVSTLTIQRTQQEDSAVYLCASSLDGDPYEQYFGPGTRLTVT.

This clonotype was detected only a few times. This chain links TRBV4-3 with TRBJ2-7; tentatively, D is TRBD1 (6 bases). Germline V gene data show CDR1 as LGHNA and CDR2 as YSLEER. Trimming pared 0 bases from V and 5 bases from J, leaving 11 bases between. The CDR3 runs to 14 residues. DNA of the CDR3: TGCGCCAGCAGCCAAGAAGGCAGGGGCCACGAGCAGTACTTC. It codes for CASSQEGRGHEQYF.

In this sample, this clonotype turned up a few times. The chain joins TRBV20-1 to TRBJ1-1; tentatively, D is TRBD1 (6 bases). Looked up from germline, CDR1 is DFQATT and CDR2 is SNEGSKA (reference sequence). This CDR3 contains 14 residues. V dropped 3 bases and J dropped 3 bases, with 14 bases sitting between them. In DNA, the CDR3 is TGCAGTGCTAGTGGGAACAGGGATGACACTGAAGCTTTCTTT. It specifies CSASGNRDDTEAFF.